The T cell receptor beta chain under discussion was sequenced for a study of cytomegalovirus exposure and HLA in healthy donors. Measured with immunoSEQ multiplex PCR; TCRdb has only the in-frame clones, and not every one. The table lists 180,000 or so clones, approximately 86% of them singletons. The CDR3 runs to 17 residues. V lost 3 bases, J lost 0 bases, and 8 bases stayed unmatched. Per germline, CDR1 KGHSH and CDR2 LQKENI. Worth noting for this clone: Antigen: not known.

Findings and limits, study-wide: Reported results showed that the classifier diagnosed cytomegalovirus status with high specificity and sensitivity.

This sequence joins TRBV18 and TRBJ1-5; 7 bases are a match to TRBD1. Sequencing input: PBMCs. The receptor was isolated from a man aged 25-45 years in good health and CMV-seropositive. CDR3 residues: CASSPLGQLLSNQPQHF. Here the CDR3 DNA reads TGTGCCAGCTCACCTCTGGGACAGCTGCTTAGCAATCAGCCCCAGCATTTT.